The next 20 T cell receptor beta chains were all read from a single sample in a study of somatic mutations in cytotoxic T cells in rheumatoid arthritis. Sequencing used immunoSEQ multiplex PCR; TCRdb keeps in-frame clones, though not all of them. The profile shows fewer than 14,000 clones, 79% of them singletons. The sequencing input was CD8+ T cells sorted from blood. The receptors stem from an adult with rheumatoid arthritis.

V and J are TRBV6-1 and TRBJ1-2, with unresolved D. Germline V gene sequence: CDR1 MNHNS, CDR2 SASEGT. The CDR3 length is 15 residues. The ends were cut back, 7 bases at V and 8 bases at J, with 23 bases in the middle. CDR3 DNA: TGTGCCAGCAAGGTGGGCGTTCCTCCCGGAGGGGGCTACACCTTC. This translates into CASKVGVPPGGGYTF.

This clone came up a few times. The rearrangement joins TRBV5-1 to TRBJ1-6; TRBD1 aligns across 9 bases. Trimming took 4 bases from V and 14 from J; bases not matched to a gene: 7. Germline V gives CDR1 SGHRS, CDR2 YFSETQ. CDR3 size: 13 residues. Written as DNA, the CDR3 is TGCGCCAGCAGCCGGACGGACAGGGGTTCCCTCCACTTT. Translating it yields CASSRTDRGSLHF.

V and J are TRBV6-5 and TRBJ1-1; no reliable D call. Germline CDR1 and CDR2: MNHEY and SVGAGI. The V and J ends lost 2 bases and 6 bases respectively, with 13 bases between them. The CDR3 is 14 amino acids. CDR3 loop: CASSYGFGTAEAFF. Written as DNA, the CDR3 is TGTGCCAGCAGTTACGGGTTTGGTACGGCTGAAGCTTTCTTT.

The chain combines TRBV4-3 with TRBJ1-2; TRBD1 is a possible D gene (6 bases). The CDR3 is 14 residues long. V was pared by 4 bases and J by 3 bases, with 12 bases between. CDR1 and CDR2 (germline): LGHNA, YSLEER. This CDR3 reads CASSPARGDYGYTF. For the CDR3, the DNA is TGCGCCAGCAGCCCAGCGAGGGGGGACTATGGCTACACCTTC.

V is TRBV5-6 and J is TRBJ1-2, with 7 bases aligning to TRBD1. V shed 7 bases and J 8 bases; nucleotides not matched to a gene: 11. This CDR3 has 13 amino acids. Germline lookup yields CDR1 SGHDT and CDR2 YYEEEE. DNA of the CDR3: TGTGCCAGCCGTCCCACCGGGACAGACGGCTACACCTTC. It yields the protein CASRPTGTDGYTF.

The V and J genes are TRBV28 and TRBJ1-5; 9 bases align to TRBD1. With V trimmed by 3 bases and J by 5 bases, 5 bases remained unmatched. Looked up from germline, CDR1 is MDHEN and CDR2 is SYDVKM. The CDR3 is 15 residues long. CDR3 sequence reads: CASSFGTGLHQPQHF. CDR3 DNA: TGTGCCAGCAGTTTTGGGACAGGGCTTCATCAGCCCCAGCATTTT. The full variable domain, in which reference TRBV28 and TRBJ1-5 provide the parts outside the CDR3, is DVKVTQSSRYLVKRTGEKVFLECVQDMDHENMFWYRQDPGLGLRLIYFSYDVKMKEKGDIPEGYSVSREKKERFSLILESASTNQTSMYLCASSFGTGLHQPQHFGDGTRLSIL.

The gene calls are TRBV6-6 and TRBJ1-2; 7 bases map to TRBD1. Trimming at V came to 7 bases and at J to 0 bases, leaving 8 bases not matched to a gene. Germline loops: CDR1 MNHNY, CDR2 SVGAGI (reference sequence). The CDR3 contains 15 residues. CDR3 loop: CASIRDSSANYGYTF. Here the CDR3 DNA reads TGTGCCAGCATAAGGGACAGTTCGGCTAACTATGGCTACACCTTC.

The J gene is TRBJ1-1, the V gene TRBV4-1, with no clear D. Trimming cost V 1 base and J 2 bases, with 11 bases left between them. CDR1 is MGHRA, CDR2 YSYEKL, per germline. This CDR3 contains 15 residues. CDR3 sequence (DNA): TGCGCCAGCAGCCAAGTACAGAGTTTAAACACTGAAGCTTTCTTT. This codes for CASSQVQSLNTEAFF.

The CDR3 region is CASSIRQGELAEAFF. As DNA, the CDR3 is TGTGCCAGCAGCATCCGACAGGGGGAACTCGCTGAAGCTTTCTTT. The chain carries TRBV11-2 and TRBJ1-1; TRBD1 matches 9 bases. The germline gives CDR1 SGHAT, CDR2 FQNNGV. J lost 6 bases, V lost 5 bases, and 10 bases had no gene match. CDR3 length: 15 residues.

This clone was counted between two and nine times. The chain uses TRBV27 and TRBJ1-5, with 7 bases fitting TRBD1. Germline CDR1 is MNHEY and CDR2 is SMNVEV (reference sequence). Trimming cost V 6 bases and J 4 bases; bases outside gene matches: 6. The CDR3 is 14 amino acids. CDR3 in amino acids: CASSPTGWNQPQHF. DNA of the CDR3: TGTGCCAGCAGCCCGACAGGGTGGAATCAGCCCCAGCATTTT.

The chain couples TRBV7-2 to TRBJ1-5; 7 positions agree with TRBD1. This CDR3 is built from 15 residues. CDR1 SGHTA and CDR2 FQGNSA come from the germline V gene. J lost 4 bases, V lost 4 bases, and 7 bases had no gene match. CDR3 in DNA: TGTGCCAGCAGCTCGGCAGACAGGGTTAATCAGCCCCAGCATTTT. This codes for CASSSADRVNQPQHF.

The J gene is TRBJ1-5, the V gene TRBV6-1; 10 bases fit TRBD1. The CDR3 covers 15 residues. Trimming cost V 8 bases and J 2 bases; bases outside gene matches: 6. CDR1 is MNHNS and CDR2 is SASEGT in the germline V gene. CDR3 amino acids: CASGTGVLGNQPQHF. The CDR3 DNA is TGTGCCAGCGGGACAGGGGTTCTGGGCAATCAGCCCCAGCATTTT.

The chain combines TRBV5-1 with TRBJ2-1; no definite D call. Germline V gene lookup returns CDR1 SGHRS and CDR2 YFSETQ. The CDR3 has 11 residues. V dropped 2 bases and J dropped 6 bases, with 3 bases sitting between them. For the CDR3, the DNA is TGCGCCAGCAGCTTTATCAATGAGCAGTTCTTC. Translated, it gives CASSFINEQFF.

The CDR3 protein is CASSQGPRTYNEQFF. The DNA of the CDR3 is TGCGCCAGCAGCCAAGGTCCGCGAACCTACAATGAGCAGTTCTTC. This chain connects TRBV4-1 to TRBJ2-1; no reliable D call. The CDR3 runs to 15 residues. Trimming cost V 1 base and J 2 bases, with 9 bases left between them. The germline V gene has CDR1 MGHRA and CDR2 YSYEKL.

V is TRBV19 and J is TRBJ1-1; maybe TRBD1 (6 bases). CDR3 length: 14 residues. The V and J ends lost 9 bases and 1 base respectively, with 15 bases between them. CDR1 and CDR2 (germline): LNHDA, SQIVND (reference sequence). Here the CDR3 reads CASDPGAPNTEAFF. The DNA for the CDR3 is TGTGCCAGCGACCCAGGGGCCCCGAACACTGAAGCTTTCTTT.

The chain combines TRBV9 with TRBJ2-3, with D uncertain. This CDR3 spans 14 amino acids. Trimming left V 3 bases short and J 0 bases short, with 8 bases between. Germline CDR1 is SGDLS and CDR2 is YYNGEE. DNA of the CDR3: TGTGCCAGCAGCGGGGCTTATAGCACAGATACGCAGTATTTT. As protein: CASSGAYSTDTQYF.

The rearrangement joins TRBV11-3 to TRBJ2-1; 8 positions agree with TRBD2. The V segment lost 5 bases and the J segment 5 bases; nucleotides outside the gene matches: 8. There are 15 residues in the CDR3. Germline CDR1 SGHNT, CDR2 YENEEA. Written as DNA, the CDR3 is TGTGCCAGCAGCCCAGTCACTAGCGGACACAATGAGCAGTTCTTC. Translating it yields CASSPVTSGHNEQFF. Using reference TRBV11-3 and TRBJ2-1 for the parts outside the CDR3, the full variable domain is EAGVVQSPRYKIIEKKQPVAFWCNPISGHNTLYWYLQNLGQGPELLIRYENEEAVDDSQLPKDRFSAERLKGVDSTLKIQPAELGDSAVYLCASSPVTSGHNEQFFGPGTRLTVL.

The CDR3 loop is CASSPPGLAGYNEQFF. In DNA, the CDR3 is TGCGCCAGCAGCCCCCCAGGACTAGCAGGCTACAATGAGCAGTTCTTC. The chain carries TRBV5-1 and TRBJ2-1; 8 nucleotides line up with TRBD2. With 4 bases clipped from V and 3 bases from J, the junction kept 9 bases outside the gene matches. This CDR3 has 16 amino acids. From germline, CDR1 is SGHRS and CDR2 YFSETQ.

The chain carries TRBV11-1 and TRBJ2-1; 10 bases line up with TRBD1. This CDR3 region has 17 residues. The junction had 11 bases not matched to a gene; V was cut back by 2 bases and J by 7 bases. Germline lookup yields CDR1 SGHAT and CDR2 FQDESV (reference sequence). CDR3 sequence: CASSLLSGQGFRNEQFF. In DNA form, the CDR3 reads TGTGCCAGCAGCTTACTCTCGGGACAGGGGTTTAGGAATGAGCAGTTCTTC.

In this sample, this clone turned up once. This chain connects TRBV5-6 to TRBJ1-5; D may be TRBD1 (6 bases). The CDR3 is made up of 16 amino acids. Trimming stripped 1 base from V and 4 bases from J, with 15 bases between. Germline assignment: CDR1 SGHDT and CDR2 YYEEEE. This CDR3 is CASSLSLGGRNQPQHF. The CDR3 nucleotides are TGTGCCAGCAGCTTGTCATTGGGGGGCAGAAATCAGCCCCAGCATTTT.